The 5 T cell receptor beta chains in this list originate from one sample, sequenced in a study of T-cell reconstitution after alpha-beta-depleted transplantation in children. Molecular barcoding with unique molecular identifiers was used for the TCRbeta library. TCRdb recomputed calls from the PCR reads with MiXCR, one row per CDR3 protein. The sample lists more than 200,000 distinct CDR3 sequences, roughly 8.1% occurring once. Sequencing used PBMCs, mostly from graft donor cells, obtained 360 days after TCRalphabeta/CD19-depleted stem cell transplant. All receptors derive from a male patient between 2 and 15 years old who had a stem cell transplant for acute myeloid leukemia, so the T cells may come from the graft donor.

This clonotype was found a few times. CDR3 loop: CASSEFGVGNQPQHF. The CDR3 DNA is TGTGCCAGCAGTGAATTTGGGGTCGGCAATCAGCCCCAGCATTTT. The chain has TRBV25-1 and TRBJ1-5; D ambiguous. The CDR3 loop spans 15 amino acids. V was clipped by 1 base and J by 2 bases, with 9 bases between them. Germline V lookup: CDR1 MGHDK, CDR2 SYGVNS.

This clonotype was observed at least ten times. The CDR3 DNA follows: TGTGCCAGTAGAACGGACAGGTCTGAGCCCCAGCATTTT. It is translated as CASRTDRSEPQHF. The rearrangement joins TRBV19 to TRBJ1-5; 7 bases are shared with TRBD1. V was clipped by 6 bases and J by 8 bases; unmatched bases: 7. Germline V gene lookup returns CDR1 LNHDA and CDR2 SQIVND (reference sequence). The CDR3 sequence is 13 residues long. Filled out from reference TRBV19 and TRBJ1-5, the complete variable domain reads DGGITQSPKYLFRKEGQNVTLSCEQNLNHDAMYWYRQDPGQGLRLIYYSQIVNDFQKGDIAEGYSVSREKKESFPLTVTSAQKNPTAFYLCASRTDRSEPQHFGDGTRLSIL.

A note on this clonotype: One junction end disagrees with the germline gene, perhaps due to a read error. The rearrangement links TRBV9 to TRBJ2-1, with D perhaps TRBD2 (6 bases). The germline V gene encodes CDR1 SGDLS and CDR2 YYNGEE. This CDR3 region has 15 residues. The CDR3 DNA follows: TGTGCCAGCAGCACAGACGGGAGACCCTACAATGAGCGGTTCTTC. Amino acid sequence: CASSTDGRPYNERFF.

This clonotype was counted a few times. The chain couples TRBV7-2 to TRBJ2-1; D is undetermined. V was clipped by 5 bases and J by 0 bases, with 17 bases between them. This CDR3 spans 17 amino acids. From germline, CDR1 is SGHTA and CDR2 FQGNSA. CDR3 loop: CASSPRRQNPSYNEQFF. CDR3 DNA: TGTGCCAGCAGCCCCCGACGGCAGAATCCCTCCTACAATGAGCAGTTCTTC.

Only a few counts were recorded for this clonotype. V and J are TRBV7-3 and TRBJ2-5, with D perhaps assigned TRBD1 or TRBD2 (5 bases each). Germline V CDR1 and CDR2: SGHTA, FQGTGA. There are 13 residues in the CDR3. With 11 bases removed from V and 5 bases from J, the gap between germline ends came to 18 bases. The DNA for the CDR3 is TGTGCCTCCACCAGTAGCAGGGACGAGACCCAGTACTTC. This gives the protein CASTSSRDETQYF.